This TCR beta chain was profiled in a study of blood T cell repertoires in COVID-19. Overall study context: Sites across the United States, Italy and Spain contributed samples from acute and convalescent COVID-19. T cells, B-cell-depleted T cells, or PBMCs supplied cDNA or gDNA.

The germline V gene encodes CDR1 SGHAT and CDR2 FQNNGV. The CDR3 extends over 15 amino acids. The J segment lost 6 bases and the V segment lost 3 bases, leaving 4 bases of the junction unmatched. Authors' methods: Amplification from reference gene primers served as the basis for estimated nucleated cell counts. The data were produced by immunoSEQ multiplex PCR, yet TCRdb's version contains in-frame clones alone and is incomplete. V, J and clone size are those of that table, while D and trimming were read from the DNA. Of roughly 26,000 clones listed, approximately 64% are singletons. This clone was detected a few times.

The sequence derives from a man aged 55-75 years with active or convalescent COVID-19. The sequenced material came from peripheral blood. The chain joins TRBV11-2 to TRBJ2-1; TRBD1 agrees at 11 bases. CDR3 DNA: TGTGCCAGCAGCTTGGGACAGGGGGTGGGCAATGAGCAGTTCTTC. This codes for CASSLGQGVGNEQFF.